Listed here are 5 T cell receptor beta chains from one sample, sequenced in a study of T cell responses to AZD1222 COVID-19 vaccine. The data were produced by immunoSEQ multiplex PCR, yet TCRdb's version contains in-frame clones alone and is incomplete. The repertoire consists of fewer than 120,000 clones, with about 95% occurring once and the leading ten covering approximately 2.9%. This sample comprised peripheral blood, obtained 28 days after the second AZD1222 dose. The receptors derive from an adult who received the AZD1222 COVID-19 vaccine.

The chain carries TRBV6-5 and TRBJ1-2; D is possibly TRBD1 (5 bases). The CDR3 runs to 13 residues. Trimming took 10 bases from V and 4 from J, leaving 16 bases between them. Germline loops: CDR1 MNHEY, CDR2 SVGAGI. CDR3 sequence reads: CAISEGFVYGYTF. DNA of the CDR3: TGTGCCATATCGGAGGGGTTTGTCTATGGCTACACCTTC.

The genes are TRBV6-1 and TRBJ1-1, with no clear D. The V gene's germline CDR1 is MNHNS and CDR2 SASEGT. Trimming cost V 2 bases and J 1 base, with 8 bases left between them. CDR3 length: 14 amino acids. The CDR3 here is CASSELTENTEAFF. The CDR3, as DNA: TGTGCCAGCAGTGAACTGACGGAGAACACTGAAGCTTTCTTT.

J is TRBJ1-1 and V is TRBV6-1; unclear D gene. The ends were cut back, 2 bases at V and 8 bases at J, with 15 bases in the middle. From germline, CDR1 is MNHNS and CDR2 SASEGT. This CDR3 is 14 amino acids long. The CDR3 sequence: CASSEFSGHYEAFF. In DNA, the CDR3 is TGTGCCAGCAGTGAATTTTCCGGGCATTACGAAGCTTTCTTT.

V gene TRBV6-4 combines with J gene TRBJ1-2, with a weak D call TRBD1 (6 bases). This CDR3 has 12 residues. Trimming cost V 8 bases and J 7 bases, with 14 bases left between them. Germline CDR1 is MRHNA and CDR2 is SNTAGT. This CDR3 reads CASRQGTAGYTF. DNA of the CDR3: TGTGCCAGCCGGCAGGGGACGGCTGGCTACACCTTC.

The chain employs TRBV5-1 and TRBJ2-3, with 12 positions matching TRBD2. Germline CDR1 SGHRS, CDR2 YFSETQ. CDR3 length: 17 amino acids. The ends lost 0 bases at V and 1 base at J; junction bases unmatched: 3. The CDR3, as DNA: TGCGCCAGCAGCTTGGTGACTAGCGGGAGTGGCACAGATACGCAGTATTTT. Protein sequence: CASSLVTSGSGTDTQYF.